This T cell receptor (beta chain) was recorded in a study of T-cell reconstitution after alpha-beta-depleted transplantation in children (dated by TCRdb to the mid-2010s). Regarding the study in general: Using TCR repertoire profiling, the study followed T-cell immune reconstitution in a quantitative way in children after TCRalphabeta/CD19-depleted allogeneic hematopoietic cell transplantation.

Here V drops 5 bases and J drops 3 bases, and the junction holds 7 bases not matched to any gene. Taken from cysteine to phenylalanine, the CDR3 has 14 residues. Of all the DNA, just the CDR3 is kept, 42 bases in frame from base 1. Via the germline V gene, CDR1 is MNHEY and CDR2 SVGAGI. A note on this clonotype: The antigen it binds to is not known. Base qualities are not recorded, but no much larger clone differs from it by a single base.

Taken with the paper, the label for treatment or condition translates to: allogeneic hematopoietic cell transplantation with graft depleted of TCRalphabeta T cells and CD19 B cells. TCRalphabeta/CD19-depleted allogeneic hematopoietic cell grafts were given to the transplant recipients, all of whom were children. Overall study results and their limits: The frequencies of hyperexpanded clones fell over the following months, and after one year, T-cell counts and TCRbeta diversity were mostly attributed to newly produced T cells. The apparently early alphabetaT-cell count recovery about two months after transplant was reportedly dependent on only several hundred rapidly expanded clones derived from non-depleted graft cells. In some patients, the high TCRbeta diversity seen at day 60 was put down to recipient T cells and intrathymic progenitors that had survived conditioning.

Library generation was performed with PCR. The run used an Illumina HiSeq 2500. TCR libraries were prepared with molecular barcoding, using unique molecular identifiers to normalize TCRbeta repertoire quantification. Using fastp trimming at Q25 and MiXCR clonotype assembly, TCRdb reanalyzed the public sequencing data and kept in-frame beta chains. Records with the same CDR3 protein are collapsed into one entry carrying the most frequent genes and DNA. For this sample there are fewer than 700,000 distinct CDR3 sequences; roughly 13% appear just once. Clones ranked in the top ten supply approximately 2.1% of the sample.

In this chain, TRBV6-5 is recombined with TRBJ2-7; 7 middle bases align to TRBD2. The input for sequencing was PBMCs, mostly from graft donor cells, taken 360 days after TCRalphabeta/CD19-depleted stem cell transplant. The sequence was collected from a male patient between 5 and 17 years old who had a stem cell transplant for acute myeloid leukemia, so the T cells may come from the graft donor. The CDR3: CASSRLADNYEQYF. The DNA sequence reads TGTGCCAGCAGTCGACTAGCTGATAACTACGAGCAGTACTTC.